This T cell receptor (beta chain) was recovered during a study of cytomegalovirus exposure and HLA in healthy donors. The PCR employed 60 Vbeta primers together with 13 Jbeta primers. Only in-frame clones appear in the TCRdb table, and some are missing; sequencing was by immunoSEQ multiplex PCR. The sample contains approximately 110,000 clones, 60% to 80% of which appear only once. V lost 3 bases, J lost 8 bases, and 13 bases lay in between. The CDR3 length is 12 residues. Germline CDR1 is SQVTM and CDR2 is ANQGSEA. Details on this clone: What it binds is not known.

Overall study results and limits: The study listed approximately 160 cytomegalovirus-associated TCR beta chains. Some segments of the V type, notably TRBV6-2 and TRBV6-3, were excluded as indistinguishable. Later analysis identified 17,000 or so TCR beta sequences associated with HLA alleles, using a false discovery rate threshold of 0.05.

This clonotype was obtained from a man aged 25-40 years in good health and CMV-seronegative. The chain recombines TRBV29-1 with TRBJ1-2; D is unresolved. The sequenced material came from PBMCs. The DNA of the CDR3 is TGCAGCGTTGATCTAGCGTCGGACGGCTACACCTTC. Translating gives CSVDLASDGYTF.